This T cell receptor beta chain was profiled in a study of cytomegalovirus exposure and HLA in healthy donors. Findings and caveats of the study: In presence/absence analyses, roughly uniform sequencing depth across donors was assumed. CMV serostatus was the only recorded immune exposure for donors.

V lost 2 bases, J lost 2 bases, and 10 bases lay in between. The germline gives CDR1 MGHRA, CDR2 YSYEKL. This CDR3 is built from 14 residues. PCR involved 60 Vbeta and 13 Jbeta primers. The table came from immunoSEQ multiplex PCR; TCRdb's copy has only in-frame clones and leaves some out. The sample carries tens of thousands of clones, almost 85% recorded once. A note on this clone: The antigen is not known.

The sample was PBMCs. The chain couples TRBV4-1 to TRBJ2-7, with D possibly TRBD1 on 6 matching bases. This TCR derives from a man younger than 35 in good health and CMV-seronegative. The CDR3 nucleotides are TGCGCCAGCAGCCAAACAGGGCACCCCTACGAGCAGTACTTC. Translation gives CASSQTGHPYEQYF.